Shown below are 32 T cell receptor beta chains from a single sample sequenced in a study of blood T cell repertoires in COVID-19. This table comes from immunoSEQ multiplex PCR, and its TCRdb copy is limited to in-frame clones, with some not included. The sample holds 60,000 or so clones, 75% to 95% seen once. The sequencing sample was made of peripheral blood. All receptors derive from a human donor with active COVID-19. The donor label of this sample is uncertain.

This clone appeared once. This sequence joins TRBV7-9 and TRBJ2-5; D perhaps matches TRBD1 (8 bases). V was clipped by 5 bases and J by 5 bases, with 15 bases between them. The CDR3 has 14 residues. Germline V lookup: CDR1 SEHNR, CDR2 FQNEAQ (reference sequence). The CDR3 reads CASSHGQGGETQYF. CDR3 DNA: TGTGCCAGCAGCCATGGACAGGGAGGGGAGACCCAGTACTTC.

The chain has TRBV28 and TRBJ2-7, with D possibly matching TRBD1 (6 bases). This CDR3 contains 14 residues. Germline lookup yields CDR1 MDHEN and CDR2 SYDVKM. V was clipped by 7 bases and J by 4 bases, with 17 bases between them. CDR3 residues: CASTGTPSVYEQYF. In DNA form, the CDR3 reads TGTGCCAGCACCGGGACACCCTCGGTTTACGAGCAGTACTTC.

V and J are TRBV2 and TRBJ2-7; 12 bases fit TRBD2. Trimming at V came to 9 bases and at J to 2 bases, leaving 2 bases not matched to a gene. Per germline, CDR1 SNHLY and CDR2 FYNNEI. The CDR3 consists of 13 residues. The chain's CDR3 is CASGLAGTYEQYF. In nucleotides, the CDR3 is TGTGCCAGTGGACTAGCGGGAACCTACGAGCAGTACTTC. Full variable domain (outside the CDR3, taken from reference TRBV2 and TRBJ2-7): EPEVTQTPSHQVTQMGQEVILRCVPISNHLYFYWYRQILGQKVEFLVSFYNNEISEKSEIFDDQFSVERPDGSNFTLKIRSTKLEDSAMYFCASGLAGTYEQYFGPGTRLTVT.

CDR3 coding DNA: TGCGCCAGCAGCTTGGAGGACTACTCCTACGAGCAGTACTTC. Amino acid sequence: CASSLEDYSYEQYF. The V gene is TRBV5-1, the J gene TRBJ2-7; possibly TRBD2 for D (6 bases). Germline CDR1 and CDR2: SGHRS and YFSETQ. The CDR3 is made up of 14 amino acids. Trimming removed 0 bases from V and 0 bases from J, with 7 bases in between.

This clone was picked up one time. Relative to the germline gene, one junction end is altered; a read error may explain this. The chain carries TRBV7-2 and TRBJ2-5, with D tentatively TRBD2 (7 bases). Germline V gives CDR1 SGHTA, CDR2 FQGNSA. This CDR3 is built from 12 residues. CDR3 region: CASSLGGGGRNF. The DNA of the CDR3 is TGTGCCAGCAGCTTAGGGGGCGGGGGCCGGAACTTC. Full variable domain (rest looked up from reference TRBV7-2 and TRBJ2-5): GAGVSQSPSNKVTEKGKDVELRCDPISGHTALYWYRQSLGQGLEFLIYFQGNSAPDKSGLPSDRFSAERTGGSVSTLTIQRTQQEDSAVYLCASSLGGGGRNFGPGTRLLVL.

The chain recombines TRBV5-5 with TRBJ2-7; TRBD2 matches 12 bases. Germline-derived CDR1 and CDR2 are SGHKS and YYEKEE (reference sequence). The CDR3 extends over 17 amino acids. The V and J ends lost 3 bases and 4 bases, in that order; junction bases with no gene match: 11. The CDR3 region is CASSWRTSGVGLYEQYF. The CDR3 DNA sequence: TGTGCCAGCAGCTGGAGGACTAGCGGGGTTGGCCTTTACGAGCAGTACTTC.

By frequency in the sample, this clone is medium-sized. The V gene is TRBV5-1, the J gene TRBJ2-2, with 9 nucleotides matching TRBD2. The CDR3 length is 14 residues. Trimming cost V 5 bases and J 5 bases; bases outside gene matches: 4. The germline CDR1 and CDR2 sequences are SGHRS and YFSETQ. The CDR3 spells CASSLAGTTGELFF. CDR3 nucleotides: TGCGCCAGCAGTCTAGCGGGAACTACCGGGGAGCTGTTTTTT. The whole variable domain, filled in from reference TRBV5-1 and TRBJ2-2, reads KAGVTQTPRYLIKTRGQQVTLSCSPISGHRSVSWYQQTPGQGLQFLFEYFSETQRNKGNFPGRFSGRQFSNSRSEMNVSTLELGDSALYLCASSLAGTTGELFFGEGSRLTVL.

J is TRBJ2-4 and V is TRBV6-5; possible D gene TRBD1, 5 bases. Trimming cost V 5 bases and J 6 bases, with 11 bases left between them. This CDR3 region has 13 residues. In germline, CDR1 is MNHEY, CDR2 SVGAGI. DNA for the CDR3: TGTGCCAGCAGTCCGGCGCAGGGAAACATTCAGTACTTC. Translating gives CASSPAQGNIQYF.

The chain couples TRBV10-2 to TRBJ1-5; no reliable D call. The CDR3 runs 14 residues. Trimming took 2 bases from V and 6 from J, leaving 11 bases between them. Germline CDR1 and CDR2: WSHSY and SAAADI. In nucleotides, the CDR3 is TGCGCCAGCAGTGAGAACGGTCCGGGTCAGCCCCAGCATTTT. The encoded protein is CASSENGPGQPQHF.

V usage is TRBV6-2 or TRBV6-3 and J usage is TRBJ2-7; D is uncertain. Germline-derived CDR1 and CDR2 are MNHEY and SVGEGT. The CDR3 is 15 residues long. Trimming removed 6 bases at V and 0 bases at J, with 15 bases between. CDR3 protein: CASSPPRVSSYEQYF. DNA of the CDR3: TGTGCCAGCAGCCCCCCCCGGGTGTCCTCCTACGAGCAGTACTTC.

This chain joins TRBV5-1 and TRBJ1-5; 9 nucleotides agree with TRBD1. The V gene end was trimmed by 4 bases and the J gene end by 8 bases; junction bases not matched to a gene: 10. The CDR3 is 15 residues long. Germline values: CDR1 SGHRS, CDR2 YFSETQ. CDR3 DNA sequence: TGCGCCAGCAGCCGGACAGGGGCCGTCACGGAGCCCCAGCATTTT. Protein sequence: CASSRTGAVTEPQHF.

The gene calls are TRBV19 and TRBJ2-3; TRBD2 matches 11 bases. The CDR3 runs to 16 residues. The V segment lost 6 bases and the J segment 0 bases; nucleotides outside the gene matches: 5. The germline V gene encodes CDR1 LNHDA and CDR2 SQIVND (reference sequence). CDR3 residues: CASSTSGGSSTDTQYF. The CDR3 DNA reads as TGTGCCAGTAGCACTAGCGGGGGATCTAGCACAGATACGCAGTATTTT.

V gene TRBV7-2 combines with J gene TRBJ2-5; 9 nucleotides line up with TRBD2. The CDR3 has 18 amino acids. CDR1 is SGHTA, CDR2 FQGNSA, per germline. With V trimmed by 6 bases and J by 0 bases, 14 bases remained unmatched. The CDR3 reads CASRKSLRGGPYQETQYF. In nucleotides, the CDR3 is TGTGCCAGCAGGAAGTCTCTGCGGGGGGGCCCGTACCAAGAGACCCAGTACTTC.

The V call is TRBV5-8, the J call TRBJ2-1; a possible D gene is TRBD1 (6 bases). CDR1 and CDR2 from the germline V gene are SGHTS and YDEGEE. Trimming stripped 7 bases from V and 8 bases from J, with 25 bases between. The CDR3 has 16 amino acids. As DNA, the CDR3 is TGTGCCAGCCGAACTCAGGGGAATTTCGGTTGGGATGAGCAGTTCTTC. This codes for CASRTQGNFGWDEQFF. The entire variable domain, with the rest obtained from reference TRBV5-8 and TRBJ2-1, is as follows: EAGVTQSPTHLIKTRGQQATLRCSPISGHTSVYWYQQALGLGLQFLLWYDEGEERNRGNFPPRFSGRQFPNYSSELNVNALELEDSALYLCASRTQGNFGWDEQFFGPGTRLTVL.

This chain joins TRBV4-2 and TRBJ2-2; 7 bases line up with TRBD1. The CDR3 spans 18 residues. Germline trimming cut 5 bases from V and 5 bases from J; bases unmatched to any gene: 17. Germline V gene sequence: CDR1 LGHNA, CDR2 YNFKEQ. DNA of the CDR3: TGTGCCAGCAGCAACTTCGGGTCCACAGGGGTCGATACCGGGGAGCTGTTTTTT. It translates to CASSNFGSTGVDTGELFF.

The gene calls are TRBV5-1 and TRBJ2-1, with TRBD2 matching over 11 bases. Germline V gene sequence: CDR1 SGHRS, CDR2 YFSETQ. CDR3 length equals 17 residues. V lost 5 bases to trimming and J lost 2 bases; unmatched junction nucleotides: 9. The CDR3 loop reads CASRQNPTSGTYNEQFF. The DNA for the CDR3 is TGCGCCAGCAGGCAGAATCCGACTAGCGGGACCTACAATGAGCAGTTCTTC.

The chain joins TRBV14 to TRBJ2-1; 12 nucleotides align to TRBD1. This CDR3 region has 13 residues. Losses at the gene ends were 4 bases for V and 10 bases for J; bases not matched to a gene: 2. The germline V gene has CDR1 SGHDN and CDR2 FVKESK. For the CDR3, the DNA is TGTGCCAGCAGCCCCGGGACAGGGGGCGAGCAGTTCTTC. Amino acids: CASSPGTGGEQFF.

CDR3 nucleotide sequence: TGCGCCAGCAGCCAAGAAGCGGGGGGGTCCTACAATGAGCAGTTCTTC. Translating it yields CASSQEAGGSYNEQFF. The chain links TRBV4-3 to TRBJ2-1; 10 nucleotides match TRBD2. The ends lost 0 bases at V and 1 base at J; junction bases unmatched: 0. CDR1 and CDR2 from the germline V gene are LGHNA and YSLEER. CDR3 length: 16 amino acids.

The chain joins TRBV28 to TRBJ2-7, with D unclear. The CDR3 runs 13 residues. Per the germline V gene, CDR1 is MDHEN and CDR2 is SYDVKM. Trimming took 10 bases from V and 2 from J, leaving 15 bases between them. The CDR3 DNA reads as TGTGCCATACAGACCGCTCGGACCTACGAGCAGTACTTC. Protein product: CAIQTARTYEQYF. The variable domain in full, completed from reference TRBV28 and TRBJ2-7, reads DVKVTQSSRYLVKRTGEKVFLECVQDMDHENMFWYRQDPGLGLRLIYFSYDVKMKEKGDIPEGYSVSREKKERFSLILESASTNQTSMYLCAIQTARTYEQYFGPGTRLTVT.

The V and J genes are TRBV19 and TRBJ1-5; D is uncertain. Germline V CDR1 and CDR2: LNHDA, SQIVND (reference sequence). Trimming removed 2 bases from V and 4 bases from J, with 9 bases in between. This CDR3 contains 14 residues. CDR3 DNA sequence: TGTGCCAGTAGTATAACTCCGGTGAATCAGCCCCAGCATTTT. This gives the protein CASSITPVNQPQHF.

This clone was detected once. Written as DNA, the CDR3 is TGTGCCAGCAGCTTGGTGGCAGATCCCTACAATGAGCAGTTCTTC. Amino acids: CASSLVADPYNEQFF. The chain has TRBV5-4 and TRBJ2-1, with unresolved D. Germline V gene sequence: CDR1 SGHNT, CDR2 YYREEE (reference sequence). Trimming cost V 0 bases and J 2 bases, with 9 bases left between them. There are 15 residues in the CDR3.

J is TRBJ1-3 and V is TRBV4-2; the D gene is possibly TRBD1 (6 bases). Per the germline V gene, CDR1 is LGHNA and CDR2 is YNFKEQ. This CDR3 comprises 16 residues. Trimming removed 1 base from V and 8 bases from J, with 18 bases in between. For the CDR3, the DNA is TGTGCCAGCAGCCAAGTGGGCAGGGGAGCTGAGGACACCATATATTTT. It codes for CASSQVGRGAEDTIYF.

The chain carries TRBV28 and TRBJ1-1; D uncertain. This CDR3 comprises 14 residues. V lost 2 bases to trimming and J lost 5 bases, with 12 bases between them. Germline CDR1 and CDR2: MDHEN and SYDVKM. CDR3 DNA sequence: TGTGCCAGCAGTTTACCTCCGGAGGGTACTGAAGCTTTCTTT. Amino acid sequence: CASSLPPEGTEAFF.

This clone was seen a single time. The gene calls are TRBV10-3 and TRBJ1-1; a possible D gene is TRBD1 (5 bases). Trimming cost V 6 bases and J 11 bases, with 19 bases left between them. There are 13 residues in the CDR3. Germline V gene data show CDR1 as ENHRY and CDR2 as SYGVKD. CDR3 DNA sequence: TGTGCCATCAGCGGCGGGGACCGAAATGCGGCTTTCTTT. Its translation: CAISGGDRNAAFF.

This clone was counted a single time. The chain employs TRBV18 and TRBJ1-1; 9 nucleotides agree with TRBD1. The V segment lost 2 bases and the J segment 1 base; nucleotides outside the gene matches: 2. The CDR3 consists of 15 residues. CDR1 and CDR2 from the germline V gene are KGHSH and LQKENI. In DNA form, the CDR3 reads TGTGCCAGCTCACCAATGGGACAGGGGAACACTGAAGCTTTCTTT. Its translation: CASSPMGQGNTEAFF.

This chain connects TRBV12-3 or TRBV12-4 to TRBJ1-2, with D possibly being TRBD1 (5 bases). The CDR3 has 13 amino acids. Trimming pared 6 bases from V and 6 bases from J, leaving 14 bases between. The CDR3 DNA sequence: TGTGCCAGCAGCCCCCAAAGACAGCATGGCTACACCTTC. Its translation is CASSPQRQHGYTF.

The chain joins TRBV5-1 to TRBJ2-7; 9 bases line up with TRBD1. Germline V gene sequence: CDR1 SGHRS, CDR2 YFSETQ. V lost 0 bases and J lost 6; bases outside the gene matches: 7. This CDR3 region has 15 residues. DNA of the CDR3: TGCGCCAGCAGCTTGGTCCCGAGACAGGGGGGCGAGCAGTACTTC. This sequence encodes CASSLVPRQGGEQYF. The complete variable domain, with remaining parts taken from reference TRBV5-1 and TRBJ2-7, reads KAGVTQTPRYLIKTRGQQVTLSCSPISGHRSVSWYQQTPGQGLQFLFEYFSETQRNKGNFPGRFSGRQFSNSRSEMNVSTLELGDSALYLCASSLVPRQGGEQYFGPGTRLTVT.

The genes are TRBV28 and TRBJ2-7; 7 nucleotides agree with TRBD2. This CDR3 has 15 amino acids. CDR1 and CDR2 (germline): MDHEN, SYDVKM. With 7 bases clipped from V and 2 bases from J, the junction kept 11 bases outside the gene matches. The CDR3 nucleotides are TGTGCCAGCACCCTAGGGGTAGCGGGTGCCTACGAGCAGTACTTC. It specifies CASTLGVAGAYEQYF.

The gene calls are TRBV6-6 and TRBJ1-2, with D possibly TRBD1 on 5 matching bases. The V gene lost 5 bases and the J gene lost 7 bases, with 17 bases spanning the gap. Looked up from germline, CDR1 is MNHNY and CDR2 is SVGAGI (reference sequence). The CDR3 has 14 amino acids. DNA of the CDR3: TGTGCCAGCAGTGTCGGACAAAGGGTGGCTGGCTACACCTTC. It translates to CASSVGQRVAGYTF.

The V and J genes are TRBV10-3 and TRBJ2-2, with D maybe TRBD2 (5 bases). Trimming left V 4 bases short and J 1 base short, with 7 bases between. The CDR3 length is 14 residues. Germline CDR1 is ENHRY and CDR2 is SYGVKD. CDR3 residues: CAISGRGNTGELFF. The CDR3 DNA sequence: TGTGCCATCAGTGGACGGGGGAACACCGGGGAGCTGTTTTTT.

The gene calls are TRBV11-3 and TRBJ2-7; maybe TRBD1 (6 bases). CDR3 length: 13 residues. V lost 5 bases and J 7 bases, leaving 15 bases between the germline ends. From germline, CDR1 is SGHNT and CDR2 YENEEA. CDR3 residues: CASSTGYTREQYF. The CDR3 DNA is TGTGCCAGCAGCACAGGGTATACAAGGGAGCAGTACTTC.

A few counts support this clone. The CDR3 DNA reads as TGTGCCAGCAGTTCCCTTCCGGGACAGGGTCTGACTGAAGCTTTCTTT. Translating it yields CASSSLPGQGLTEAFF. V is TRBV6-2 or TRBV6-3 and J is TRBJ1-1; TRBD1 aligns across 9 bases. Germline V gene data show CDR1 as MNHEY and CDR2 as SVGEGT. This CDR3 has 16 residues. V dropped 4 bases and J dropped 5; count of bases not matched to a gene: 11.